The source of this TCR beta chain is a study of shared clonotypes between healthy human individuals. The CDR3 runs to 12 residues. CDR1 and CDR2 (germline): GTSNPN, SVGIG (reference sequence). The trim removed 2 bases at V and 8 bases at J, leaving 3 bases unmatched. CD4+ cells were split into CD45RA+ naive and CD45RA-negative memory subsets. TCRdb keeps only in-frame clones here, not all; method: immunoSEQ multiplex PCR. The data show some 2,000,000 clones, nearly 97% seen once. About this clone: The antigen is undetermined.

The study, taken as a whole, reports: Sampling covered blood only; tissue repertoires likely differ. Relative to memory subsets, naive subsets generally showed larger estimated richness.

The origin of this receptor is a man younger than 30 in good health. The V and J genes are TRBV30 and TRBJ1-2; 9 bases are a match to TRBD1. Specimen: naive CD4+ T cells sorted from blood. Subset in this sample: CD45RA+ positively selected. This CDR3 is CAWSTGQGGYTF. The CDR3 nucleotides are TGTGCCTGGAGTACGGGACAGGGCGGCTACACCTTC. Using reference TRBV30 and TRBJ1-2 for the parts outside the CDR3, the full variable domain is SQTIHQWPATLVQPVGSPLSLECTVEGTSNPNLYWYRQAAGRGLQLLFYSVGIGQISSEVPQNLSASRPQDRQFILSSKKLLLSDSGFYLCAWSTGQGGYTFGSGTRLTVV.